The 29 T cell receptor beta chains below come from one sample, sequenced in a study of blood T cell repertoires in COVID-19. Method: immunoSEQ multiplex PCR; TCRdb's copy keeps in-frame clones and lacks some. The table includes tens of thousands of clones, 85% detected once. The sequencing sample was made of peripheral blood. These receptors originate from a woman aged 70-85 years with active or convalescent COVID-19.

CDR3 sequence reads: CASSPGQGIIGYTF. The CDR3 DNA is TGCGCCAGCAGCCCCGGACAGGGAATTATTGGCTACACCTTC. The chain uses TRBV4-1 and TRBJ1-2; 8 positions match TRBD1. V was clipped by 4 bases and J by 7 bases; unmatched bases: 8. This CDR3 has 14 residues. Looked up from germline, CDR1 is MGHRA and CDR2 is YSYEKL.

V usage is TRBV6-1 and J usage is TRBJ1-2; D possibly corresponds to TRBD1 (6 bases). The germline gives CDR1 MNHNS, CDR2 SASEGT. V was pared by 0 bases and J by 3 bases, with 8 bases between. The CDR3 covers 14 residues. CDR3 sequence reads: CASSEAQGYYGYTF. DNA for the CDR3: TGTGCCAGCAGTGAAGCCCAGGGGTACTATGGCTACACCTTC.

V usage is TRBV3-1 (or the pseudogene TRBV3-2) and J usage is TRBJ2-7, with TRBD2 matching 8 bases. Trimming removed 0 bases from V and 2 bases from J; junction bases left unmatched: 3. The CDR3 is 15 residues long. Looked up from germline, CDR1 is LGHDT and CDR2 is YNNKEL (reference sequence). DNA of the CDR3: TGTGCCAGCAGCCAAGATATTAGCGGGGCCTACGAGCAGTACTTC. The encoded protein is CASSQDISGAYEQYF.

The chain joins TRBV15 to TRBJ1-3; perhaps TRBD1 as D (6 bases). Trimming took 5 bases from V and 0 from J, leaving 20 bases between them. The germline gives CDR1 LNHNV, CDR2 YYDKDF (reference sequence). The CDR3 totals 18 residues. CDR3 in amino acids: CATSPIVPRGYSGNTIYF. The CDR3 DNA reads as TGTGCCACCAGCCCCATAGTTCCCAGGGGCTACTCTGGAAACACCATATATTTT.

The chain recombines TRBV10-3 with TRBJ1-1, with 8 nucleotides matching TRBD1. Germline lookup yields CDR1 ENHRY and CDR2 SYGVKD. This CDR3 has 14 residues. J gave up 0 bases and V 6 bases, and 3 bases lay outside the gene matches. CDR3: CAIRDRDLNTEAFF. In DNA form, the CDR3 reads TGTGCCATCAGGGACAGGGACTTGAACACTGAAGCTTTCTTT.

In nucleotides, the CDR3 is TGCGCCAGCAGCTTTTCAGGGTCTAACACTGAAGCTTTCTTT. Amino acid sequence: CASSFSGSNTEAFF. The V gene is TRBV5-1, the J gene TRBJ1-1, with TRBD1 as a possible D gene (5 bases). Germline V lookup: CDR1 SGHRS, CDR2 YFSETQ. The CDR3 covers 14 residues. V was trimmed by 2 bases and J by 2 bases, leaving 10 bases between them.

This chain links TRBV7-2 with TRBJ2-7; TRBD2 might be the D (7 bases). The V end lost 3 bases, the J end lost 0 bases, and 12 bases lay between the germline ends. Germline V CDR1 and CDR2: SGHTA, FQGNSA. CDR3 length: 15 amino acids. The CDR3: CASSFGGGFSYEQYF. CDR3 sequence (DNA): TGTGCCAGCAGCTTTGGGGGGGGCTTCTCCTACGAGCAGTACTTC.

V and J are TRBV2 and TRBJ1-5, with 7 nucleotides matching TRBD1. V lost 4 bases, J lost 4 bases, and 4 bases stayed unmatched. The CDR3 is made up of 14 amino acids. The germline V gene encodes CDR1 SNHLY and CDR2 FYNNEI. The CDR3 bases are TGTGCCAGCAGTGGGGACAGCTCGAATCAGCCCCAGCATTTT. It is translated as CASSGDSSNQPQHF.

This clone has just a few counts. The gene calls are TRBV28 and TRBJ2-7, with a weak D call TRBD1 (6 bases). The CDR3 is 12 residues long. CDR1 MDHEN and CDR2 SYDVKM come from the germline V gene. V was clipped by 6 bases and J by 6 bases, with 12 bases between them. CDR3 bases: TGTGCCAGCAGCATCCAGGGGACCGAGCAGTACTTC. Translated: CASSIQGTEQYF.

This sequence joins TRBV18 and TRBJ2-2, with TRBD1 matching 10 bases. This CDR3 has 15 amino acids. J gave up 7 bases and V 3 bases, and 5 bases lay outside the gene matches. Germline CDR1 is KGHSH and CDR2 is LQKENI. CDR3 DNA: TGTGCCAGCTCACCGACGGGACAGGGGTTCGGGGAGCTGTTTTTT. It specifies CASSPTGQGFGELFF.

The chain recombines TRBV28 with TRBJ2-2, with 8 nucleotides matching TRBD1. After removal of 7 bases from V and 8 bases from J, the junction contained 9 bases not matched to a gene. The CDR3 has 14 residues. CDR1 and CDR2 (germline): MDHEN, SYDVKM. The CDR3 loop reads CASKSQGAGGELFF. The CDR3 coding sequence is TGTGCCAGCAAGTCCCAGGGGGCAGGGGGGGAGCTGTTTTTT.

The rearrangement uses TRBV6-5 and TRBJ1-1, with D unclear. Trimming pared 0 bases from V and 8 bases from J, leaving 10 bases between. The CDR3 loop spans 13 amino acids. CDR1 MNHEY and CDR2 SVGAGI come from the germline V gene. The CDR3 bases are TGTGCCAGCAGTTACTCGCTGGAGAGCGAAGCTTTCTTT. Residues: CASSYSLESEAFF.

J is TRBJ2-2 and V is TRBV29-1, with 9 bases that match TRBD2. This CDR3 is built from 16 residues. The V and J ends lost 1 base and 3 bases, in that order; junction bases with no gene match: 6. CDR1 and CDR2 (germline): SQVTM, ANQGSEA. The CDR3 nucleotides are TGCAGCGTTGAAGTAGAGCGGGGGGTGCACACCGGGGAGCTGTTTTTT. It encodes CSVEVERGVHTGELFF.

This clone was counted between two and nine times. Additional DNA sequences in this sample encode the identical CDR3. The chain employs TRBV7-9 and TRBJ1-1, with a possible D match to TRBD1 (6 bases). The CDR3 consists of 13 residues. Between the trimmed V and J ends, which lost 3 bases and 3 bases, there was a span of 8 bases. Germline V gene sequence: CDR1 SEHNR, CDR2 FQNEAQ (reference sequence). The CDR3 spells CASSFSGDTEAFF. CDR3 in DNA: TGTGCCAGCAGCTTTTCAGGGGACACTGAAGCTTTCTTT.

CDR3 loop: CASTLGGQHTEAFF. The CDR3 DNA sequence: TGTGCCAGCACCTTGGGGGGACAGCACACTGAAGCTTTCTTT. The chain combines TRBV28 with TRBJ1-1; TRBD1 matches at 7 bases. This CDR3 is built from 14 residues. The V segment lost 7 bases and the J segment 3 bases; nucleotides outside the gene matches: 8. Germline values: CDR1 MDHEN, CDR2 SYDVKM.

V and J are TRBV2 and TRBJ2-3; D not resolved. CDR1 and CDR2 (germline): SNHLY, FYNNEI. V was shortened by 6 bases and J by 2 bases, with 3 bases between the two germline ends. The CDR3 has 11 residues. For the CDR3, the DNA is TGTGCCAGCAGCATCACAGATACGCAGTATTTT. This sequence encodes CASSITDTQYF.

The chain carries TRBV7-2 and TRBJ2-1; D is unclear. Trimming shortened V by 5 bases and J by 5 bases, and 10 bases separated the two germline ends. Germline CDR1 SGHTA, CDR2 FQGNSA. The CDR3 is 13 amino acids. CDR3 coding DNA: TGTGCCAGCAGCCCCGATGCGGACAATGAGCAGTTCTTC. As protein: CASSPDADNEQFF.

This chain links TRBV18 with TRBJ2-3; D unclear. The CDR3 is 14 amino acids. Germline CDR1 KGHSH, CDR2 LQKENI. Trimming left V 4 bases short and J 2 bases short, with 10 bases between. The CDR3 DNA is TGTGCCAGCTCACTCTCCCAGTCCACAGATACGCAGTATTTT. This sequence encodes CASSLSQSTDTQYF.

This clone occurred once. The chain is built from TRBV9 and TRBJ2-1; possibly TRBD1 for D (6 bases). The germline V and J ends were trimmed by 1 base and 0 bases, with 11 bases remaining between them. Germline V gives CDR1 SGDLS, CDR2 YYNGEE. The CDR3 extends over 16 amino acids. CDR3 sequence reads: CASSVSGVSSYNEQFF. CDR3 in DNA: TGTGCCAGCAGCGTATCAGGGGTCAGCTCCTACAATGAGCAGTTCTTC.

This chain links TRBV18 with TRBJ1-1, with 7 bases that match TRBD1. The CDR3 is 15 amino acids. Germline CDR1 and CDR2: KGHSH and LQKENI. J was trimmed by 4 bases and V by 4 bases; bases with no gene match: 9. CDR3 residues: CASSLPGGLTTEAFF. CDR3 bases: TGTGCCAGCTCACTCCCAGGGGGATTGACCACTGAAGCTTTCTTT. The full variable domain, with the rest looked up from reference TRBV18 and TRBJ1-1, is NAGVMQNPRHLVRRRGQEARLRCSPMKGHSHVYWYRQLPEEGLKFMVYLQKENIIDESGMPKERFSAEFPKEGPSILRIQQVVRGDSAAYFCASSLPGGLTTEAFFGQGTRLTVV.

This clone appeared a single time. CDR3 amino acids: CASSEMGHEQYF. CDR3 DNA sequence: TGCGCCAGCAGTGAGATGGGCCACGAGCAGTACTTC. This sequence joins TRBV10-1 and TRBJ2-7; D is undetermined. The germline V and J ends were trimmed by 2 bases and 5 bases, with 7 bases remaining between them. CDR3 length: 12 residues. CDR1 is WNHNN, CDR2 SYGVQD, per germline (reference sequence).

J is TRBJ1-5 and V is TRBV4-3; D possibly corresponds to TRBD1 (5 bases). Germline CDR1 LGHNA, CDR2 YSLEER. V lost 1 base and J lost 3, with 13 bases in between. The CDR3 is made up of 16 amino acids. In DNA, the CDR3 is TGCGCCAGCAGCCAAGGGAGGGGTAGCTACAATCAGCCCCAGCATTTT. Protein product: CASSQGRGSYNQPQHF.

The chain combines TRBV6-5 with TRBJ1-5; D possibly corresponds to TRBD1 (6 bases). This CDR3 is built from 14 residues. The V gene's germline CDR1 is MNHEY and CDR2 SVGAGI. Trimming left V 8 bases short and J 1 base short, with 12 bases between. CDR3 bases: TGTGCCAGCTGGACAGAGGGGAGCAATCAGCCCCAGCATTTT. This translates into CASWTEGSNQPQHF.

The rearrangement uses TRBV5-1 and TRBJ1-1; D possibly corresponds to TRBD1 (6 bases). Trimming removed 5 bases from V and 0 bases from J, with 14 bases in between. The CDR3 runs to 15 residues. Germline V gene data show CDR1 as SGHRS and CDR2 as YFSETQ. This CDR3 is CASRVTGSMNTEAFF. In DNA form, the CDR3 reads TGCGCCAGCAGAGTCACAGGGAGCATGAACACTGAAGCTTTCTTT.

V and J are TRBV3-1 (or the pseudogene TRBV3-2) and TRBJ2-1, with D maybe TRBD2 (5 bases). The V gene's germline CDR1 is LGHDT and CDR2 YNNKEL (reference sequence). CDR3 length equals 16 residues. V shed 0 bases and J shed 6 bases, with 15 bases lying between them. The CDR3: CASSQETRVAFNEQFF. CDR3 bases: TGTGCCAGCAGCCAAGAAACTAGGGTTGCCTTCAATGAGCAGTTCTTC.

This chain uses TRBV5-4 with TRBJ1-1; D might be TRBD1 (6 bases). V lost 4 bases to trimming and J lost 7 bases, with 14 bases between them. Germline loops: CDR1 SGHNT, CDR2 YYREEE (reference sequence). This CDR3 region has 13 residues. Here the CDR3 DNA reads TGTGCCAGCAGCACCAACGGACAGTTTGAAGCTTTCTTT. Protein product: CASSTNGQFEAFF.

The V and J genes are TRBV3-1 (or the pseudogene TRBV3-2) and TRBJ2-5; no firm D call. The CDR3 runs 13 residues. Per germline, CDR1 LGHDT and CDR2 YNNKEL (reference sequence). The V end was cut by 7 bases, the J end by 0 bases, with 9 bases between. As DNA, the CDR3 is TGTGCCAGCACCCTCCGGTACCAAGAGACCCAGTACTTC. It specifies CASTLRYQETQYF.

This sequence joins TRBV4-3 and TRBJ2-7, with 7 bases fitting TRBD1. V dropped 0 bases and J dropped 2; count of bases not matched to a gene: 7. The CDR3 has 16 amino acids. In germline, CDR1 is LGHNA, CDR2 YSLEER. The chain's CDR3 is CASSQERTGTAYEQYF. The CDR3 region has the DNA TGCGCCAGCAGCCAAGAGAGGACCGGGACAGCCTACGAGCAGTACTTC.

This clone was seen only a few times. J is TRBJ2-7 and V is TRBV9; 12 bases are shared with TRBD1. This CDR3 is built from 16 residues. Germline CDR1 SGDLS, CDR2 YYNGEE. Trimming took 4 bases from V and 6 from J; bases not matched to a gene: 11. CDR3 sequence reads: CASSPHRGQGASEQYF. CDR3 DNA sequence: TGTGCCAGCAGCCCCCATCGGGGACAGGGGGCAAGCGAGCAGTACTTC.